The sequence of this T cell receptor (beta chain) was determined in a study of identical twins. Notes on the study in general: Sharing of beta out-of-frame sequences by twins showed a weaker excess.

A single record per CDR3 protein comes from TCRdb applying MiXCR to the 5' RACE reads. The repertoire holds some 570,000 distinct CDR3 sequences, with approximately 20% as singletons. About this clonotype: What it binds is unknown.

Per the germline V gene, CDR1 is KGHSH and CDR2 is LQKENI. CDR3 length: 13 amino acids. The ends were cut back, 4 bases at V and 4 bases at J, with 11 bases in the middle. These data also formed part of another study, on yellow fever vaccine responses in identical twins.

The chain joins TRBV18 to TRBJ2-7; D remains ambiguous. Sequences were obtained from CD4+ T cells sorted from blood. This TCR was sampled from a woman aged 18-29 years in good health. CDR3 sequence reads: CASSLTGVYEQYF. CDR3 sequence (DNA): TGTGCCAGCTCACTAACGGGTGTATACGAGCAGTACTTC.